Following are 8 T cell receptor beta chains from one sample sequenced in a study of blood T cell repertoires in COVID-19. Sequenced by immunoSEQ multiplex PCR; TCRdb stores in-frame clones only, minus some. The table has tens of thousands of clones, about 73% seen once. The sample comprised peripheral blood. Receptors originate from an elderly woman with acute or convalescent COVID-19.

In its sample, this clone was seen once. The chain has TRBV2 and TRBJ2-3; 9 bases are a match to TRBD2. The germline V gene encodes CDR1 SNHLY and CDR2 FYNNEI. V lost 7 bases to trimming and J lost 1 base; unmatched junction nucleotides: 15. The CDR3 runs to 18 residues. CDR3: CASIYSHGGRAGTDTQYF. DNA of the CDR3: TGTGCCAGCATTTACTCCCACGGCGGGAGGGCAGGCACAGATACGCAGTATTTT.

The chain couples TRBV7-9 to TRBJ1-3; TRBD1 matches at 7 bases. Germline V CDR1 and CDR2: SEHNR, FQNEAQ (reference sequence). The junction had 8 bases not matched to a gene; V was cut back by 6 bases and J by 0 bases. The CDR3 spans 16 residues. The CDR3 region is CASRRGQASSGNTIYF. CDR3 DNA sequence: TGTGCCAGCAGAAGGGGGCAGGCAAGCTCTGGAAACACCATATATTTT.

As regards this clone: Other DNA sequences in the same sample also yield this CDR3. The rearrangement uses TRBV7-3 and TRBJ2-1; no clear D gene. CDR1 is SGHTA, CDR2 FQGTGA, per germline. Trimming stripped 4 bases from V and 0 bases from J, with 4 bases between. The CDR3 covers 13 residues. CDR3 nucleotide sequence: TGTGCCAGCAGCTCAGACTCCTACAATGAGCAGTTCTTC. As protein: CASSSDSYNEQFF.

The J gene is TRBJ2-7, the V gene TRBV5-1, with D perhaps matching TRBD2 (5 bases). The V end lost 1 base, the J end lost 2 bases, and 10 bases lay between the germline ends. Germline V gives CDR1 SGHRS, CDR2 YFSETQ. The CDR3 is 14 residues long. The CDR3 nucleotides are TGCGCCAGCAGCTTGAATGGGAGCCCCTACGAGCAGTACTTC. It is translated as CASSLNGSPYEQYF.

The chain couples TRBV7-9 to TRBJ2-5, with a possible D match to TRBD2 (6 bases). The CDR3 has 15 amino acids. The germline gives CDR1 SEHNR, CDR2 FQNEAQ (reference sequence). Trimming cost V 5 bases and J 5 bases, with 18 bases left between them. CDR3: CASSLASLAGETQYF. The CDR3 DNA reads as TGTGCCAGCAGCCTCGCCAGCCTTGCGGGGGAGACCCAGTACTTC.

The rearrangement uses TRBV19 and TRBJ1-1; D may be TRBD1 (6 bases). This CDR3 contains 14 residues. V was pared by 5 bases and J by 4 bases, with 14 bases between. Germline CDR1 reads LNHDA; CDR2 reads SQIVND (reference sequence). In nucleotides, the CDR3 is TGTGCCAGTAGTGTGGACAGAAGACGCACTGAAGCTTTCTTT. This gives the protein CASSVDRRRTEAFF.

This chain connects TRBV9 to TRBJ2-7; TRBD2 aligns across 9 bases. CDR1 and CDR2 from the germline V gene are SGDLS and YYNGEE. V lost 3 bases, J lost 5 bases, and 6 bases stayed unmatched. The CDR3 consists of 14 residues. This CDR3 reads CASSAGTSWDEQYF. CDR3 nucleotides: TGTGCCAGCAGCGCCGGGACTAGCTGGGACGAGCAGTACTTC.

V is TRBV19 and J is TRBJ2-6; tentatively, D is TRBD2 (6 bases). The CDR3 spans 17 residues. V lost 3 bases and J lost 1, with 13 bases in between. Germline V CDR1 and CDR2: LNHDA, SQIVND (reference sequence). CDR3 DNA sequence: TGTGCCAGTAGTATGAAACCCGGGGGTTCTGGGGCCAACGTCCTGACTTTC. Protein: CASSMKPGGSGANVLTF.